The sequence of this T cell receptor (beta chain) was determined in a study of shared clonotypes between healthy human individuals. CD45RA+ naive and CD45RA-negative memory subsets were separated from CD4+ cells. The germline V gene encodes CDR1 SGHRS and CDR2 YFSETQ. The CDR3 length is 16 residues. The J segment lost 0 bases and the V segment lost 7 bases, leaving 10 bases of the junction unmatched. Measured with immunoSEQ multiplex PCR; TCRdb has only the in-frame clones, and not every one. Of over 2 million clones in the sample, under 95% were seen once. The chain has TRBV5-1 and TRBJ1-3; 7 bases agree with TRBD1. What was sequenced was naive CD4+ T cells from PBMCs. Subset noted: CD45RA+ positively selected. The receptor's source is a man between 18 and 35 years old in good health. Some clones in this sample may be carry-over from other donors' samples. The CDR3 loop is CASSGGGPSSGNTIYF. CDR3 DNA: TGCGCCAGCTCGGGAGGGGGCCCGAGCTCTGGAAACACCATATATTTT.